The 8 T cell receptor beta chains listed next were all sequenced from one sample in a study of radiation and T cells in renal cell carcinoma. Regarding time point: blood 2 weeks post-SBRT. Treatment meaning: 15 Gy SBRT to primary tumor, nephrectomy 4 weeks later. Sequenced by immunoSEQ multiplex PCR; TCRdb stores in-frame clones only, minus some. Of more than 75,000 clones listed, roughly 85% are singletons. This material consisted of blood, taken from a patient whose treatment included radiotherapy and nephrectomy. These receptors were obtained from a woman between 45 and 60 years old with renal cell carcinoma.

V is TRBV6-5 and J is TRBJ2-3, with D hard to call. The CDR3 loop spans 12 amino acids. Germline V gene lookup returns CDR1 MNHEY and CDR2 SVGAGI. Trimming took off 2 bases at V and 11 bases at J, with 11 bases between the two ends. The CDR3 protein is CASSYLDRKQYF. The DNA of the CDR3 is TGTGCCAGCAGTTACCTGGATCGCAAGCAGTATTTT.

The chain uses TRBV4-2 and TRBJ1-2; TRBD1 is a possible D gene (5 bases). This CDR3 contains 15 residues. V lost 7 bases to trimming and J lost 3 bases, with 18 bases between them. In germline, CDR1 is LGHNA, CDR2 YNFKEQ. CDR3 sequence (DNA): TGTGCCAGCACCGGTAGAGGGGATTATGACTATGGCTACACCTTC. Protein product: CASTGRGDYDYGYTF.

The J gene is TRBJ2-5, the V gene TRBV5-1, with D uncertain. Germline V gene lookup returns CDR1 SGHRS and CDR2 YFSETQ. Between the trimmed V and J ends, which lost 3 bases and 4 bases, there was a span of 13 bases. This CDR3 is 14 amino acids long. The chain's CDR3 is CASSSVLGSETQYF. CDR3 nucleotides: TGCGCCAGCAGCTCGGTGCTGGGTTCAGAGACCCAGTACTTC.

The chain is built from TRBV7-2 and TRBJ2-3; TRBD2 matches at 10 bases. This CDR3 has 15 amino acids. Losses at the gene ends were 7 bases for V and 0 bases for J; bases not matched to a gene: 4. Germline-derived CDR1 and CDR2 are SGHTA and FQGNSA. CDR3 coding DNA: TGTGCCAGCACCGTAGCGGGGGGCAGCACAGATACGCAGTATTTT. This codes for CASTVAGGSTDTQYF.

V usage is TRBV9 and J usage is TRBJ1-2; D is ambiguous. The CDR3 is 15 amino acids. The V and J ends lost 0 bases and 0 bases respectively, with 9 bases between them. Germline lookup yields CDR1 SGDLS and CDR2 YYNGEE. CDR3 sequence reads: CASSVDNGANYGYTF. CDR3 in DNA: TGTGCCAGCAGCGTAGATAACGGGGCTAACTATGGCTACACCTTC.

The V call is TRBV11-3, the J call TRBJ2-5; D might be TRBD1 (6 bases). V gave up 3 bases and J gave up 2 bases, with 7 bases separating them. The CDR3 length is 13 residues. Looked up from germline, CDR1 is SGHNT and CDR2 is YENEEA. The CDR3 DNA sequence: TGTGCCAGCAGCTTCGGACAGCAAGAGACCCAGTACTTC. The encoded protein is CASSFGQQETQYF.

The V gene is TRBV7-8, the J gene TRBJ2-2; D not certain. The germline V and J ends were trimmed by 0 bases and 6 bases, with 11 bases remaining between them. Germline CDR1 reads SGHVS; CDR2 reads FQNEAQ. The CDR3 has 15 amino acids. In DNA form, the CDR3 reads TGTGCCAGCAGCTTAGCGCAAGGGAAGGCCGGGGAGCTGTTTTTT. This encodes CASSLAQGKAGELFF.

The chain carries TRBV5-6 and TRBJ2-7; D is undetermined. Trimming cost V 1 base and J 2 bases, with 7 bases left between them. Germline-derived CDR1 and CDR2 are SGHDT and YYEEEE. This CDR3 spans 13 amino acids. CDR3 sequence: CASSLRRAYEQYF. The CDR3 DNA is TGTGCCAGCAGCTTGAGACGCGCCTACGAGCAGTACTTC.